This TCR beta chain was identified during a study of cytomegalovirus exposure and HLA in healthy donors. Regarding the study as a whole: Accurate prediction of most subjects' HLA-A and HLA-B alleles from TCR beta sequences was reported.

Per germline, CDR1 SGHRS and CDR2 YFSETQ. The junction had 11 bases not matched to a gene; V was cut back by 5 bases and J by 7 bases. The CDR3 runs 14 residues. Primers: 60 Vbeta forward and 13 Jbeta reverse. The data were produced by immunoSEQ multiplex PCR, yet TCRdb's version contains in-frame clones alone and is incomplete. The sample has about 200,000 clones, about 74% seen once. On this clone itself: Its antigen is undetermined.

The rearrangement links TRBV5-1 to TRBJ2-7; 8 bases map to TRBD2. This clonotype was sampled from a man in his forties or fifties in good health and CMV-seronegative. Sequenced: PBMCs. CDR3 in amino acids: CASRRGGSLWEQYF. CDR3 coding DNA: TGCGCCAGCAGACGGGGGGGTTCATTGTGGGAGCAGTACTTC.